The 23 T cell receptor beta chains below all came from one sample that was sequenced in a study of blood T cell repertoires in COVID-19 (dated by TCRdb to 2018 to 2021). Library preparation employed the immunoSEQ multiplex PCR assay. The immuneACCESS repertoire file appears here via TCRdb, limited to in-frame rearrangements. These files lack a portion of the clones; in checked studies, under half of the deficit traces to unresolved V genes, and the cause of the others is not known. For this sample there are under 300,000 clones; more than 65% appear just once. The ten most abundant clones make up roughly 1.4% of the sample. Sequencing input: peripheral blood. The receptor source for this set is a woman in her thirties or forties who had recovered from COVID-19.

About this clone: One end of the junction fails to match germline, which may point to a read error. V and J are TRBV7-7 and TRBJ2-5; D is ambiguous. Germline loops: CDR1 SSHAT, CDR2 FNYEAQ (reference sequence). The CDR3 loop spans 14 amino acids. The CDR3: CASSLAYSKETQYF. CDR3 bases: TGTGCTAGCAGCTTAGCTTACAGCAAAGAGACCCAGTACTTC.

The chain employs TRBV3-1 (or the pseudogene TRBV3-2) and TRBJ2-1; 10 bases fit TRBD1. The V and J ends lost 1 base and 8 bases, in that order; junction bases with no gene match: 5. The germline gives CDR1 LGHDT, CDR2 YNNKEL (reference sequence). CDR3 length: 15 amino acids. The CDR3 region is CASSQGTGGFDEQFF. In nucleotides, the CDR3 is TGTGCCAGCAGCCAAGGGACAGGGGGGTTTGATGAGCAGTTCTTC.

There are a few counts of this clone. The chain has TRBV6-5 and TRBJ1-1; the D is unclear. Germline CDR1 is MNHEY and CDR2 is SVGAGI. The CDR3 is made up of 13 amino acids. Trimming took off 6 bases at V and 2 bases at J, with 10 bases between the two ends. The CDR3 reads CASRLQVNTEAFF. CDR3 in DNA: TGTGCCAGCAGACTCCAGGTAAACACTGAAGCTTTCTTT.

The rearrangement links TRBV30 to TRBJ1-5; 9 nucleotides align to TRBD1. The CDR3 consists of 15 residues. Looked up from germline, CDR1 is GTSNPN and CDR2 is SVGIG (reference sequence). V trimming: 0 bases; J trimming: 4 bases; junction bases outside the gene matches: 4. The CDR3 sequence: CAWSVGQGLNQPQHF. The CDR3 coding sequence is TGTGCCTGGAGTGTGGGACAGGGACTAAATCAGCCCCAGCATTTT.

V and J are TRBV19 and TRBJ1-6; 8 positions agree with TRBD1. Germline values: CDR1 LNHDA, CDR2 SQIVND (reference sequence). The V and J ends lost 6 bases and 10 bases, in that order; junction bases with no gene match: 5. This CDR3 contains 13 residues. Here the CDR3 DNA reads TGTGCCAGTAGGGACAGGGCAAGCTCACCCCTCCACTTT. This encodes CASRDRASSPLHF.

The chain uses TRBV4-1 and TRBJ1-1; D is uncertain. From germline, CDR1 is MGHRA and CDR2 YSYEKL. This CDR3 spans 13 amino acids. Trimming pared 0 bases from V and 4 bases from J, leaving 6 bases between. The CDR3 nucleotides read TGCGCCAGCAGCCAAGATTACGGCACTGAAGCTTTCTTT. It yields the protein CASSQDYGTEAFF.

This clone was seen a single time. The chain couples TRBV29-1 to TRBJ1-3; D is possibly TRBD1 (5 bases). Deletions cut 3 bases from V and 0 bases from J, with 6 bases between. This CDR3 is 13 amino acids long. The V gene's germline CDR1 is SQVTM and CDR2 ANQGSEA. CDR3 in amino acids: CSVDQGSGNTIYF. CDR3 nucleotides: TGCAGCGTTGATCAGGGCTCTGGAAACACCATATATTTT.

CDR3 nucleotides: TGTGCCAGCAGCCAAGAAGGAGGAGCGGGGGGGCCCACAGGGGGTACGCAGTATTTT. Its translation is CASSQEGGAGGPTGGTQYF. The chain carries TRBV3-1 (or the pseudogene TRBV3-2) and TRBJ2-3; 10 nucleotides align to TRBD2. Unmatched junction bases numbered 17, after V lost 0 bases and J lost 8 bases. Germline CDR1 and CDR2: LGHDT and YNNKEL (reference sequence). This CDR3 has 19 amino acids.

This clone was observed a single time. The chain couples TRBV7-9 to TRBJ2-5; D is ambiguous. This CDR3 is 12 amino acids long. Trimming stripped 5 bases from V and 13 bases from J, with 17 bases between. Looked up from germline, CDR1 is SEHNR and CDR2 is FQNEAQ (reference sequence). The CDR3 coding sequence is TGTGCCAGCAGCCCGATTGACGAGGTTGCGTACTTC. It specifies CASSPIDEVAYF. The full variable domain, with the rest looked up from reference TRBV7-9 and TRBJ2-5, is DTGVSQNPRHKITKRGQNVTFRCDPISEHNRLYWYRQTLGQGPEFLTYFQNEAQLEKSRLLSDRFSAERPKGSFSTLEIQRTEQGDSAMYLCASSPIDEVAYFGPGTRLLVL.

The V gene is TRBV2, the J gene TRBJ1-5; a weak D match, TRBD1 (6 bases). The CDR3 is 13 residues long. Germline CDR1 and CDR2: SNHLY and FYNNEI. Trimming shortened V by 5 bases and J by 2 bases, and 7 bases separated the two germline ends. In nucleotides, the CDR3 is TGTGCCAGCAGTTACAGGGGCAATCAGCCCCAGCATTTT. Protein: CASSYRGNQPQHF.

V and J are TRBV2 and TRBJ2-7; TRBD2 matches 7 bases. V dropped 5 bases and J dropped 3; count of bases not matched to a gene: 10. The length of the CDR3 is 15 residues. CDR1 and CDR2 (germline): SNHLY, FYNNEI. For the CDR3, the DNA is TGTGCCAGCAGTTTAGCGGGTGCGGGCGGCTACGAGCAGTACTTC. Translating it yields CASSLAGAGGYEQYF.

The chain uses TRBV5-5 and TRBJ2-1, with 10 bases matching TRBD2. With V trimmed by 0 bases and J by 3 bases, 3 bases remained unmatched. The length of the CDR3 is 16 residues. Germline values: CDR1 SGHKS, CDR2 YYEKEE (reference sequence). CDR3 residues: CASSLASSGGYNEQFF. CDR3 nucleotide sequence: TGTGCCAGCAGCTTGGCCTCTAGCGGGGGCTACAATGAGCAGTTCTTC.

The genes are TRBV5-1 and TRBJ2-3; 10 bases are shared with TRBD1. V dropped 3 bases and J dropped 1; count of bases not matched to a gene: 2. This CDR3 has 15 amino acids. Germline V CDR1 and CDR2: SGHRS, YFSETQ. CDR3 sequence: CASSSTGGRTDTQYF. The CDR3 DNA reads as TGCGCCAGCAGCTCGACAGGGGGCCGCACAGATACGCAGTATTTT.

The chain has TRBV7-9 and TRBJ2-7; D is perhaps TRBD1 (5 bases). Germline V gene sequence: CDR1 SEHNR, CDR2 FQNEAQ (reference sequence). CDR3 size: 15 residues. The V end lost 4 bases, the J end lost 0 bases, and 13 bases lay between the germline ends. The CDR3 DNA reads TGTGCCAGCAGCTCGGACACAAGATACTCCTACGAGCAGTACTTC. The encoded protein is CASSSDTRYSYEQYF.

In DNA, the CDR3 is TGTGCCAGTCAAGGAGTTGGTGGCTACACCTTC. The encoded protein is CASQGVGGYTF. This chain links TRBV12-3 or TRBV12-4 with TRBJ1-2; D remains ambiguous. The V gene lost 9 bases and the J gene lost 7 bases, with 12 bases spanning the gap. This CDR3 region has 11 residues.

The J gene is TRBJ1-6, the V gene TRBV3-1 (or the pseudogene TRBV3-2); 8 bases are a match to TRBD1. The germline V gene has CDR1 LGHDT and CDR2 YNNKEL (reference sequence). V was pared by 4 bases and J by 0 bases, with 8 bases of the junction left unmatched. This CDR3 has 18 amino acids. CDR3 protein: CASSPRTGYRSYNSPLHF. The CDR3 nucleotides are TGTGCCAGCAGCCCGCGGACAGGGTATCGCTCCTATAATTCACCCCTCCACTTT.

The chain recombines TRBV27 with TRBJ2-4, with D possibly being TRBD2 (5 bases). Trimming removed 5 bases at V and 6 bases at J, with 14 bases between. The CDR3 runs 14 residues. Per germline, CDR1 MNHEY and CDR2 SMNVEV (reference sequence). The CDR3 is CASSARGQLNIQYF. The CDR3 DNA sequence: TGTGCCAGCAGTGCACGAGGGCAGTTAAACATTCAGTACTTC.

The sample holds a few counts of this clone. The rearrangement links TRBV28 to TRBJ2-7; D uncertain. V was clipped by 6 bases and J by 3 bases, with 18 bases between them. The CDR3 consists of 15 residues. Germline-derived CDR1 and CDR2 are MDHEN and SYDVKM. The CDR3 loop is CASSRKSLNNYEQYF. CDR3 coding DNA: TGTGCCAGCAGCCGCAAGTCACTTAATAACTACGAGCAGTACTTC.

The chain employs TRBV2 and TRBJ1-2, with D maybe TRBD1 (6 bases). CDR3 length: 14 residues. V gave up 6 bases and J gave up 8 bases, with 19 bases separating them. Germline V lookup: CDR1 SNHLY, CDR2 FYNNEI. CDR3 DNA sequence: TGTGCCAGCAGCGCAACCCCAGGGGCGGGCGGCTACACCTTC. Its protein is CASSATPGAGGYTF.

CDR3 amino acids: CAITETSGGYNEQFF. CDR3 DNA: TGTGCCATCACCGAGACTAGCGGGGGTTACAATGAGCAGTTCTTC. The chain couples TRBV10-3 to TRBJ2-1; 12 nucleotides align to TRBD2. J lost 4 bases, V lost 7 bases, and 5 bases had no gene match. Germline lookup yields CDR1 ENHRY and CDR2 SYGVKD. The CDR3 loop spans 15 amino acids.

This chain links TRBV7-2 with TRBJ2-1; 7 nucleotides agree with TRBD2. The J segment lost 0 bases and the V segment lost 8 bases, leaving 7 bases of the junction unmatched. Germline lookup yields CDR1 SGHTA and CDR2 FQGNSA. The CDR3 spans 15 residues. Written as DNA, the CDR3 is TGTGCCAGCTGGAAGGGCGGGGGCTCCTACAATGAGCAGTTCTTC. It codes for CASWKGGGSYNEQFF.

The V and J genes are TRBV7-9 and TRBJ2-1, with a weak D call TRBD1 (6 bases). V lost 5 bases and J 9 bases, leaving 11 bases between the germline ends. Germline CDR1 is SEHNR and CDR2 is FQNEAQ (reference sequence). The CDR3 extends over 12 amino acids. CDR3 residues: CASSLTGIEQFF. The CDR3 nucleotides are TGTGCCAGCAGCCTAACAGGGATTGAGCAGTTCTTC. The variable domain in full, with the rest retrieved from reference TRBV7-9 and TRBJ2-1, is DTGVSQNPRHKITKRGQNVTFRCDPISEHNRLYWYRQTLGQGPEFLTYFQNEAQLEKSRLLSDRFSAERPKGSFSTLEIQRTEQGDSAMYLCASSLTGIEQFFGPGTRLTVL.

This chain links TRBV18 with TRBJ2-1; 14 bases fit TRBD2. V lost 2 bases, J lost 4 bases, and 10 bases stayed unmatched. CDR1 KGHSH and CDR2 LQKENI come from the germline V gene. The CDR3 contains 19 residues. Written as DNA, the CDR3 is TGTGCCAGCTCACCAGCGACTAGCGGGGGGGCAGGGACTTACAATGAGCAGTTCTTC. Residues: CASSPATSGGAGTYNEQFF.